Shown below are 26 T cell receptor beta chains from a single sample sequenced in a study of T cells after yellow fever vaccination. TCRdb redid the calling of the 5' RACE reads with MiXCR, one entry per CDR3 protein. The data show about 510,000 distinct CDR3 sequences, around a fifth seen once. This material consisted of PBMCs, taken about 21 days after the first yellow fever vaccination. The receptors come from a man between 18 and 29 years old who received the YFV17D yellow fever vaccine.

The chain couples TRBV6-5 to TRBJ1-5; TRBD1 matches 8 bases. Germline CDR1 and CDR2: MNHEY and SVGAGI. The CDR3 is 15 amino acids. Losses at the gene ends were 7 bases for V and 6 bases for J; bases not matched to a gene: 11. The CDR3 sequence: CASKPGQGFVQPQHF. The CDR3 coding sequence is TGTGCCAGCAAACCAGGACAGGGATTTGTTCAGCCCCAGCATTTT.

The rearrangement links TRBV5-1 to TRBJ2-5; 7 positions agree with TRBD1. With V trimmed by 4 bases and J by 2 bases, 8 bases remained unmatched. Germline values: CDR1 SGHRS, CDR2 YFSETQ. This CDR3 region has 15 residues. The CDR3 is CASSPAPGQQETQYF. The CDR3 nucleotides are TGCGCCAGCAGCCCGGCCCCGGGACAGCAAGAGACCCAGTACTTC. Full variable domain (outside the CDR3, taken from reference TRBV5-1 and TRBJ2-5): KAGVTQTPRYLIKTRGQQVTLSCSPISGHRSVSWYQQTPGQGLQFLFEYFSETQRNKGNFPGRFSGRQFSNSRSEMNVSTLELGDSALYLCASSPAPGQQETQYFGPGTRLLVL.

The table lists this clonotype with a count of one. The V call is TRBV19, the J call TRBJ1-3, with 9 nucleotides matching TRBD1. J was trimmed by 0 bases and V by 5 bases; bases with no gene match: 8. This CDR3 comprises 17 residues. The germline V gene encodes CDR1 LNHDA and CDR2 SQIVND (reference sequence). The CDR3 loop is CASSPGTGQSSGNTIYF. In nucleotides, the CDR3 is TGTGCCAGTAGTCCTGGGACAGGGCAGAGCTCTGGAAACACCATATATTTT. Combining the CDR3 with reference TRBV19 and TRBJ1-3 gives the whole variable domain DGGITQSPKYLFRKEGQNVTLSCEQNLNHDAMYWYRQDPGQGLRLIYYSQIVNDFQKGDIAEGYSVSREKKESFPLTVTSAQKNPTAFYLCASSPGTGQSSGNTIYFGEGSWLTVV.

The V gene is TRBV15, the J gene TRBJ2-2; D unclear. The V end was cut by 1 base, the J end by 5 bases, with 8 bases between. Germline-derived CDR1 and CDR2 are LNHNV and YYDKDF (reference sequence). This CDR3 contains 14 residues. DNA for the CDR3: TGTGCCACCAGCAGAGGCTTAGGAACCGGGGAGCTGTTTTTT. Amino acids: CATSRGLGTGELFF. Full variable domain (outside the CDR3, taken from reference TRBV15 and TRBJ2-2): DAMVIQNPRYQVTQFGKPVTLSCSQTLNHNVMYWYQQKSSQAPKLLFHYYDKDFNNEADTPDNFQSRRPNTSFCFLDIRSPGLGDTAMYLCATSRGLGTGELFFGEGSRLTVL.

This clonotype was seen a handful of times. The chain has TRBV9 and TRBJ2-5; 9 nucleotides match TRBD1. Looked up from germline, CDR1 is SGDLS and CDR2 is YYNGEE. The trim removed 4 bases at V and 4 bases at J, leaving 8 bases unmatched. The length of the CDR3 is 15 residues. For the CDR3, the DNA is TGTGCCAGCAGCCTCCGTGACAGGGGGATAGAGACCCAGTACTTC. Its protein product is CASSLRDRGIETQYF.

The rearrangement uses TRBV18 and TRBJ1-2; the D gene is possibly TRBD1 (5 bases). The length of the CDR3 is 18 residues. Looked up from germline, CDR1 is KGHSH and CDR2 is LQKENI. Trimming removed 3 bases from V and 2 bases from J, with 22 bases in between. The CDR3 loop is CASSPPSGSRQGNYGYTF. The DNA of the CDR3 is TGTGCCAGCTCACCCCCGTCAGGAAGCCGGCAGGGAAACTATGGCTACACCTTC.

The chain joins TRBV5-6 to TRBJ1-3; D is uncertain. Germline assignment: CDR1 SGHDT and CDR2 YYEEEE. CDR3 length equals 15 residues. Trimming cost V 4 bases and J 8 bases, with 19 bases left between them. CDR3 amino acids: CASSLDTAGVDTIYF. In DNA form, the CDR3 reads TGTGCCAGCAGCCTTGACACCGCTGGGGTGGACACCATATATTTT.

This clonotype has more than one count but fewer than ten. The V gene is TRBV7-2, the J gene TRBJ1-1, with TRBD1 as a possible D gene (5 bases). Germline assignment: CDR1 SGHTA and CDR2 FQGNSA. The V end lost 5 bases, the J end lost 4 bases, and 11 bases lay between the germline ends. CDR3 size: 13 residues. The CDR3 DNA reads as TGTGCCAGCAGCCTAACAGGTTTCACTGAAGCTTTCTTT. It specifies CASSLTGFTEAFF.

The chain joins TRBV12-5 to TRBJ2-4; D ambiguous. V was trimmed by 0 bases and J by 0 bases, leaving 9 bases between them. CDR3 size: 16 residues. Germline V gene data show CDR1 as LGHNT and CDR2 as FRNRAP. This CDR3 reads CASGLVIGIAKNIQYF. Written as DNA, the CDR3 is TGTGCTAGTGGTTTGGTAATTGGGATAGCCAAAAACATTCAGTACTTC. Supplemented by reference TRBV12-5 and TRBJ2-4, the full variable domain reads DARVTQTPRHKVTEMGQEVTMRCQPILGHNTVFWYRQTMMQGLELLAYFRNRAPLDDSGMPKDRFSAEMPDATLATLKIQPSEPRDSAVYFCASGLVIGIAKNIQYFGAGTRLSVL.

This clonotype was counted a few times. This chain joins TRBV5-1 and TRBJ2-7, with a tentative D call TRBD2 (6 bases). V lost 7 bases and J lost 0, with 17 bases in between. CDR1 and CDR2 from the germline V gene are SGHRS and YFSETQ. The CDR3 loop spans 15 amino acids. CDR3 sequence: CASRNIGTFSYEQYF. DNA of the CDR3: TGCGCCAGCCGGAATATAGGGACTTTCTCCTACGAGCAGTACTTC.

V usage is TRBV10-3 and J usage is TRBJ2-6, with D tentatively TRBD1 (5 bases). Germline loops: CDR1 ENHRY, CDR2 SYGVKD. CDR3 length: 15 amino acids. The V gene lost 7 bases and the J gene lost 1 base, with 11 bases spanning the gap. The CDR3 is CAIKPPGSGANVLTF. The CDR3 DNA sequence: TGTGCCATCAAGCCCCCAGGGTCTGGGGCCAACGTCCTGACTTTC.

This clonotype was seen only a few times. The chain joins TRBV18 to TRBJ2-7; tentative D call: TRBD1 (6 bases). The germline V gene has CDR1 KGHSH and CDR2 LQKENI. The length of the CDR3 is 14 residues. Trimming stripped 2 bases from V and 2 bases from J, with 10 bases between. The CDR3 region is CASSPDEGAYEQYV. CDR3 DNA: TGTGCCAGCTCACCAGATGAGGGGGCCTACGAGCAGTACGTC.

The genes are TRBV20-1 and TRBJ1-2; 9 bases map to TRBD1. CDR1 and CDR2 (germline): DFQATT, SNEGSKA (reference sequence). The CDR3 has 12 amino acids. Losses at the gene ends were 8 bases for V and 3 bases for J; bases not matched to a gene: 4. CDR3 bases: TGCAGTCGGGACAGGGCATACTATGGCTACACCTTC. Its translation is CSRDRAYYGYTF.

The chain is built from TRBV20-1 and TRBJ1-6; D remains ambiguous. CDR1 is DFQATT and CDR2 is SNEGSKA in the germline V gene (reference sequence). The CDR3 is made up of 12 amino acids. Trimming took off 3 bases at V and 17 bases at J, with 17 bases between the two ends. The CDR3, as DNA: TGCAGTGCTAGGTATTTGCCGGGTTCGTTCCACTTT. Amino acids: CSARYLPGSFHF.

There are a few counts of this clonotype. The rearrangement uses TRBV7-9 and TRBJ2-3; no definite D call. V was shortened by 1 base and J by 1 base, with 6 bases between the two germline ends. The germline V gene has CDR1 SEHNR and CDR2 FQNEAQ (reference sequence). This CDR3 contains 14 residues. The CDR3 nucleotides are TGTGCCAGCAGCTTAGAACACCGCACAGATACGCAGTATTTT. Translating gives CASSLEHRTDTQYF.

This chain links TRBV4-3 with TRBJ2-7; the D gene is possibly TRBD1 (5 bases). This CDR3 has 15 amino acids. Germline loops: CDR1 LGHNA, CDR2 YSLEER. Deletions cut 2 bases from V and 2 bases from J, with 13 bases between. The CDR3 protein is CASSQQRGSAYEQYF. Here the CDR3 DNA reads TGCGCCAGCAGCCAACAAAGGGGCAGTGCCTACGAGCAGTACTTC.

In this sample, this clonotype turned up a few times. The rearrangement uses TRBV7-2 and TRBJ2-7, with 9 bases that match TRBD2. CDR1 is SGHTA, CDR2 FQGNSA, per germline. CDR3 size: 17 residues. The junction had 10 bases not matched to a gene; V was cut back by 0 bases and J by 4 bases. The CDR3 DNA reads as TGTGCCAGCAGCTTAGCTAACAAGCGACTAGCGGAATACGAGCAGTACGTC. This encodes CASSLANKRLAEYEQYV.

This clonotype was detected only a few times. This chain uses TRBV25-1 with TRBJ2-7; D is unresolved. The germline V and J ends were trimmed by 3 bases and 6 bases, with 12 bases remaining between them. The CDR3 runs to 13 residues. In germline, CDR1 is MGHDK, CDR2 SYGVNS. As DNA, the CDR3 is TGTGCCAGCAGTGATCCCCGGGTACGCGAGCAGTACTTC. It codes for CASSDPRVREQYF.

The rearrangement joins TRBV12-3 or TRBV12-4 to TRBJ1-4; the match to TRBD1 covers 7 bases. With V trimmed by 5 bases and J by 3 bases, 3 bases remained unmatched. CDR3 length: 14 amino acids. The CDR3 DNA reads TGTGCCAGCAGTCCGGGACAGTCTAATGAAAAACTGTTTTTT. It translates to CASSPGQSNEKLFF.

In this sample, this clonotype turned up a few times. The genes are TRBV29-1 and TRBJ2-1, with a tentative D call TRBD1 (5 bases). This CDR3 spans 13 amino acids. Germline values: CDR1 SQVTM, CDR2 ANQGSEA. V gave up 7 bases and J gave up 6 bases, with 16 bases separating them. For the CDR3, the DNA is TGCAGCGCTACACCCGACAGATTCAATGAGCAGTTCTTC. Protein sequence: CSATPDRFNEQFF.

The rearrangement links TRBV5-1 to TRBJ2-5; possible D gene TRBD1, 5 bases. V was cut by 1 base and J by 2 bases, with 9 bases left in between. This CDR3 spans 14 amino acids. The germline V gene encodes CDR1 SGHRS and CDR2 YFSETQ. The CDR3: CASSLFDRQETQYF. CDR3 sequence (DNA): TGCGCCAGCAGCTTGTTCGACAGACAAGAGACCCAGTACTTC.

V and J are TRBV4-3 and TRBJ1-1; D not resolved. In germline, CDR1 is LGHNA, CDR2 YSLEER. Trimming pared 0 bases from V and 1 base from J, leaving 9 bases between. CDR3 length: 15 residues. CDR3 protein: CASSQEPKGNTEAFF. The CDR3 DNA reads TGCGCCAGCAGCCAAGAACCAAAGGGGAACACTGAAGCTTTCTTT.

The sample holds a few counts of this clonotype. The rearrangement uses TRBV7-9 and TRBJ2-7; D unclear. The CDR3 covers 13 residues. Per germline, CDR1 SEHNR and CDR2 FQNEAQ (reference sequence). V was cut by 11 bases and J by 5 bases, with 19 bases left in between. CDR3 sequence reads: CAVPGERNDEQYF. CDR3 nucleotide sequence: TGTGCCGTACCTGGGGAAAGAAACGACGAGCAGTACTTC.

This clonotype occurred many times. The chain employs TRBV9 and TRBJ2-1, with D possibly being TRBD1 (5 bases). Germline assignment: CDR1 SGDLS and CDR2 YYNGEE. V was clipped by 0 bases and J by 0 bases, with 19 bases between them. The CDR3 extends over 19 amino acids. CDR3 region: CASSVGGAALKSSYNEQFF. The CDR3 DNA reads as TGTGCCAGCAGCGTAGGTGGGGCCGCCCTAAAAAGCTCCTACAATGAGCAGTTCTTC.

The chain has TRBV24-1 and TRBJ2-3; TRBD1 is a possible D gene (5 bases). Trimming took 4 bases from V and 10 from J, leaving 11 bases between them. The CDR3 extends over 12 amino acids. CDR1 and CDR2 from the germline V gene are KGHDR and SFDVKD. The CDR3 bases are TGTGCCACCAGTGACGCAGGGTTTTCGCAGTATTTT. Encoded protein: CATSDAGFSQYF.

The chain uses TRBV11-2 and TRBJ1-2; 7 bases are a match to TRBD1. V lost 5 bases to trimming and J lost 4 bases; unmatched junction nucleotides: 7. CDR1 is SGHAT, CDR2 FQNNGV, per germline. This CDR3 spans 14 amino acids. The CDR3 nucleotides read TGTGCCAGCAGCCCCCGGACAGGCTCCTATGGCTACACCTTC. Amino acid sequence: CASSPRTGSYGYTF.